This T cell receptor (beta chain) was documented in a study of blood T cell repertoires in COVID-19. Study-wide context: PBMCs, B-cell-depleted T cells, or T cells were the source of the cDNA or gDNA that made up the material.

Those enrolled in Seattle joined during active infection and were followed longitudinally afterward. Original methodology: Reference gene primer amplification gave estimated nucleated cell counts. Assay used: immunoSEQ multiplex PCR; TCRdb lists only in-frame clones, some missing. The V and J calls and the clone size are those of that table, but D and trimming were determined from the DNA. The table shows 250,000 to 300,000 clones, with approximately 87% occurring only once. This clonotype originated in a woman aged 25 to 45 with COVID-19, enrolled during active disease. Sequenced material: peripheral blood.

CDR3: CASSSPRRAADGYTF. The CDR3 coding sequence is TGTGCCAGCAGTTCCCCCCGGAGGGCAGCGGATGGCTACACCTTC. The rearrangement uses TRBV28 and TRBJ1-2; D is undetermined. The CDR3 length is 15 residues. V lost 4 bases, J lost 6 bases, and 18 bases lay in between. Germline V gene data show CDR1 as MDHEN and CDR2 as SYDVKM.